This is a list of T cell receptor beta chains from one sample in a study of CD8+ T cells in alopecia areata. TCRdb's copy holds only in-frame clones and misses some; the assay was immunoSEQ multiplex PCR. The sample carries about 92,000 clones, about 44% recorded once. The specimen was CD8+ T cells sorted from blood, collected at week 24, from a patient treated with tofacitinib. These receptors were taken from a human donor with alopecia areata. Each CDR3 is given with its conserved first and last residue. The D gene is left open where the match is weak. Clone size is stated in some rows and not others, as once, few, many or a class when expanded.

CAGTGGAGNMNTEAFF,TGTGCCGGGACAGGGGGCGCGGGGAACATGAACACTGAAGCTTTCTTT,TRBV7-9,few,TRBD1,TRBJ1-1
CSVFREFPYNEQFF,TGCAGCGTATTCCGGGAGTTCCCCTACAATGAGCAGTTCTTC,TRBV29-1,few,NA,TRBJ2-1
CASSLVAGGPNEQFF,TGTGCCAGCAGCTTGGTAGCGGGAGGGCCGAATGAGCAGTTCTTC,TRBV7-6,few,TRBD2,TRBJ2-1
CASLGGMETQYF,TGTGCCAGCCTTGGCGGGATGGAGACCCAGTACTTC,TRBV25-1,NA,NA,TRBJ2-5
CASSYDRGWSQPQHF,TGTGCCAGCAGTTACGATAGGGGCTGGAGTCAGCCCCAGCATTTT,TRBV6-6,NA,NA,TRBJ1-5
CASSPRAGGVYGYTF,TGTGCCAGCAGTCCTCGGGCAGGGGGCGTCTATGGCTACACCTTC,TRBV27,NA,TRBD1,TRBJ1-2
CASSQVPGTPREETQYF,TGCGCCAGCAGCCAAGTACCCGGGACCCCGAGGGAAGAGACCCAGTACTTC,TRBV4-1,NA,NA,TRBJ2-5
CASSVGLAGFLDEQYF,TGTGCCAGCAGCGTAGGACTAGCGGGGTTTCTGGACGAGCAGTACTTC,TRBV9,NA,TRBD2,TRBJ2-7
CSAADRVEQYF,TGCAGCGCCGCGGACAGGGTCGAGCAGTACTTC,TRBV29-1,NA,TRBD1,TRBJ2-7
CASSQQPGATEAFF,TGCGCCAGCAGCCAGCAACCGGGAGCCACTGAAGCTTTCTTT,TRBV4-1,NA,NA,TRBJ1-1
CASSIGGHYNEQFF,TGTGCCAGCAGTATCGGGGGGCATTACAATGAGCAGTTCTTC,TRBV27,NA,NA,TRBJ2-1
CASSAPGETQYF,TGTGCCAGCAGCGCCCCGGGAGAGACCCAGTACTTC,TRBV5-6,NA,NA,TRBJ2-5
CASSTSSNYGYTF,TGTGCCAGCAGTACTTCTTCTAACTATGGCTACACCTTC,TRBV27,NA,NA,TRBJ1-2
CSAPSSGELFF,TGCAGTGCTCCAAGCTCCGGGGAGCTGTTTTTT,TRBV20-1,NA,NA,TRBJ2-2
CSARREETQYF,TGCAGTGCTAGGAGGGAAGAGACCCAGTACTTC,TRBV20-1,NA,NA,TRBJ2-5
CASSESWTGGAETQYF,TGTGCCAGCAGCGAGAGTTGGACAGGGGGAGCAGAGACCCAGTACTTC,TRBV7-9,NA,TRBD1,TRBJ2-5
CASSPGTEAFF,TGTGCCAGCAGCCCGGGCACTGAAGCTTTCTTT,TRBV9,once,NA,TRBJ1-1
CAWSATPEGYTEAFF,TGTGCCTGGAGTGCCACCCCCGAGGGCTACACTGAAGCTTTCTTT,TRBV30,NA,NA,TRBJ1-1
CASSKSNQPQHF,TGTGCCAGCTCAAAAAGCAATCAGCCCCAGCATTTT,TRBV27,NA,NA,TRBJ1-5
CATGIAGTLNEQFF,TGTGCCACCGGGATAGCGGGTACTCTAAATGAGCAGTTCTTC,TRBV25-1,NA,TRBD2,TRBJ2-1
CASSPVAGLGTDTQYF,TGCGCCAGCAGCCCGGTCGCGGGCCTAGGGACAGATACGCAGTATTTT,TRBV4-1,NA,NA,TRBJ2-3
CASSQGGVTSPYEQYF,TGCGCCAGCAGCCAAGGGGGCGTTACCTCCCCCTACGAGCAGTACTTC,TRBV4-3,few,NA,TRBJ2-7
CSAVADTQYF,TGCAGCGCAGTCGCAGATACGCAGTATTTT,TRBV29-1,few,NA,TRBJ2-3
CASSPGISRGISGNTIYF,TGTGCCAGCAGTCCAGGCATAAGCCGCGGAATCTCTGGAAACACCATATATTTT,TRBV28,NA,NA,TRBJ1-3
CASSLSRVDTQYF,TGTGCCAGCAGCTTATCCAGGGTAGATACGCAGTATTTT,TRBV13,once,NA,TRBJ2-3
CASSFPGGGYTF,TGTGCCAGCAGTTTCCCGGGGGGCGGCTACACCTTC,TRBV27,few,NA,TRBJ1-2
CAWSLLQGPPDAFF,TGTGCCTGGAGTTTACTACAGGGCCCACCGGATGCTTTCTTT,TRBV30,few,NA,TRBJ1-1
CASSLTGGAVDTQYF,TGTGCCAGCAGCTTAACTGGCGGGGCGGTAGATACGCAGTATTTT,TRBV7-3,few,NA,TRBJ2-3
CAWTRGSGTDTQYF,TGTGCCTGGACTCGCGGGAGCGGGACAGATACGCAGTATTTT,TRBV30,once,TRBD2,TRBJ2-3